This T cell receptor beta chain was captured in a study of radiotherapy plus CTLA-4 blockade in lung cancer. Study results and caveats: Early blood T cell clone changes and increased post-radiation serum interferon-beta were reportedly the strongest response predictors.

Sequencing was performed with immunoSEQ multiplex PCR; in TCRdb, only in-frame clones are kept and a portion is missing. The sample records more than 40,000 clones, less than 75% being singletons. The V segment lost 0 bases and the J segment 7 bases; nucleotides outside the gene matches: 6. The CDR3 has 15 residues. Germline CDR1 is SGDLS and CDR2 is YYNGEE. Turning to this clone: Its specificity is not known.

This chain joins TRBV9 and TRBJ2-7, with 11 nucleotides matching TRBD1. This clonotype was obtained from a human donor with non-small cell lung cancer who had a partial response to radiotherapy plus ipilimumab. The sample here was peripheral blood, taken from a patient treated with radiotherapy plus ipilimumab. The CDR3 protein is CASSVGTGGLWEQYF. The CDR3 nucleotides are TGTGCCAGCAGCGTAGGGACAGGGGGCCTTTGGGAGCAGTACTTC.